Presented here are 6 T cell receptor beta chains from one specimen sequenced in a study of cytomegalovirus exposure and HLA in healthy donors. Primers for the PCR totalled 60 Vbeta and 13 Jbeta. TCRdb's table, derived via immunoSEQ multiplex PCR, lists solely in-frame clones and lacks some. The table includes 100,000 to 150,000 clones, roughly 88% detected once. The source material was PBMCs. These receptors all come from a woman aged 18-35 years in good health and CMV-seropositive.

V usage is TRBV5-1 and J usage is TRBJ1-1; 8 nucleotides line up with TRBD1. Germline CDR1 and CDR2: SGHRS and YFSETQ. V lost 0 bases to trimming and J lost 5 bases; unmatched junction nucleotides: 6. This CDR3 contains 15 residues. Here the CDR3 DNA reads TGCGCCAGCAGCTTGGATGACAGGGGCTGGACTGAAGCTTTCTTT. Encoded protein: CASSLDDRGWTEAFF.

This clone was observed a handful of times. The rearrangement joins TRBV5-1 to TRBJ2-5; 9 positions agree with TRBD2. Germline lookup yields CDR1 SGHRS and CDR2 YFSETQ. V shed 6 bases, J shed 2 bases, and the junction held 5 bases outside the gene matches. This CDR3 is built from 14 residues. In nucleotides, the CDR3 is TGCGCCAGCAACATAGCGGGGGATCAAGAGACCCAGTACTTC. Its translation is CASNIAGDQETQYF.

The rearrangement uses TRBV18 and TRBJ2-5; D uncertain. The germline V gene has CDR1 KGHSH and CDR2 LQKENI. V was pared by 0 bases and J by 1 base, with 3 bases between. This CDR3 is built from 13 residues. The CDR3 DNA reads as TGTGCCAGCTCACCACCTCTCCAAGAGACCCAGTACTTC. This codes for CASSPPLQETQYF.

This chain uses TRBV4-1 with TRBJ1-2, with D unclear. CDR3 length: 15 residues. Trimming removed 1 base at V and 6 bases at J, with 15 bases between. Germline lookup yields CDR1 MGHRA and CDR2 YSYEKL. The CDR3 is CASSQVGDSYHGYTF. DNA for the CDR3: TGCGCCAGCAGCCAAGTAGGAGACTCTTACCATGGCTACACCTTC.

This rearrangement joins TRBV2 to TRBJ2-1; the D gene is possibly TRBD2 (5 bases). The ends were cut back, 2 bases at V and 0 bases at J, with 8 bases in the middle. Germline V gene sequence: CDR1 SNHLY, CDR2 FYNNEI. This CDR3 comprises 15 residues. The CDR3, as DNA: TGTGCCAGCAGTGAAACGGGGAGCTCCTACAATGAGCAGTTCTTC. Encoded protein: CASSETGSSYNEQFF. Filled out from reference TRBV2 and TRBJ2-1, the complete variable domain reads EPEVTQTPSHQVTQMGQEVILRCVPISNHLYFYWYRQILGQKVEFLVSFYNNEISEKSEIFDDQFSVERPDGSNFTLKIRSTKLEDSAMYFCASSETGSSYNEQFFGPGTRLTVL.

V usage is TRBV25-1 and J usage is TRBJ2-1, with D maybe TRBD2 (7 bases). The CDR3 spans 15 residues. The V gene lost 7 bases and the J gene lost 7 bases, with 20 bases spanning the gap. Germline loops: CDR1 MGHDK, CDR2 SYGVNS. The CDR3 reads CASTPERGGDNEQFF. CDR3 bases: TGTGCCAGCACCCCAGAGAGGGGGGGGGATAATGAGCAGTTCTTC.